Listed below are T cell receptor beta chains from one sample, sequenced in a study of blood T cell repertoires in COVID-19. Profiling relied on immunoSEQ multiplex PCR, and the TCRdb table lists in-frame clones only, not all of them. Altogether under 250,000 clones are present, 86% being singletons, with the ten largest covering under 2%. Sequencing was carried out using PBMCs or T cells enriched from blood (not recorded which). All receptors derive from a man aged 35-49 years who had recovered from COVID-19. CDR3s include the opening cysteine and the closing phenylalanine or tryptophan. A D gene is named only where the DNA matches it firmly. Expanded clones are given a class, and other clones once, few, many or no size at all.

TGCGCCAGCAGTGAGTCGAGGGGACTAGCGGTAAAGCAGTACTTC	CASSESRGLAVKQYF	TRBD2	TRBV10-2	.	TRBJ2-7
TGTGCCAGCAGCTTGTGGCAGGGTGAGACCCAGTACTTC	CASSLWQGETQYF	.	TRBV7-2	.	TRBJ2-5
TGTGCCAGCAGACGAGCCCGAGGGGCTAGGGGGAACACCATATATTTT	CASRRARGARGNTIYF	.	TRBV27	.	TRBJ1-3
TGTGCCAGCAGCAACCCAAGGGGGACAGATACGCAGTATTTT	CASSNPRGTDTQYF	.	TRBV7-9	.	TRBJ2-3
TGTGCCAGCAGTTACAGGTATAGCAATCAGCCCCAGCATTTT	CASSYRYSNQPQHF	.	TRBV28	many	TRBJ1-5
TGTGCCAGCAGGGACATGAGTTCGGGCTATGGCTACACCTTC	CASRDMSSGYGYTF	.	TRBV6-5	few	TRBJ1-2
TGCGCCAGCAGCCCCAGACAGGGGGCAACCGGGGAGCTGTTTTTT	CASSPRQGATGELFF	TRBD1	TRBV4-1	.	TRBJ2-2
TGCGCCAGCAGCCAAGATAGTGAAGCGGGGGGTAGAGATACGCAGTATTTT	CASSQDSEAGGRDTQYF	TRBD2	TRBV4-3	.	TRBJ2-3
TGTGCCAGCAGTTTATCTCGGGGCACTGAAGCTTTCTTT	CASSLSRGTEAFF	.	TRBV28	.	TRBJ1-1
TGTGCCAGCAGCTACACAGCTACGGAGACCCAGTACTTC	CASSYTATETQYF	.	TRBV13	once	TRBJ2-5
TGTGCCAGCAGCTGGACGGCGGGACGCAATAACTATGGCTACACCTTC	CASSWTAGRNNYGYTF	.	TRBV7-3	.	TRBJ1-2
TGTGCCAGCAGCCCGGACAGGTCAGAGACCCAGTACTTC	CASSPDRSETQYF	TRBD1	TRBV5-4	.	TRBJ2-5
TGTGCCAGCAGCTTGTTAGGGGGCAATCAGCCCCAGCATTTT	CASSLLGGNQPQHF	.	TRBV7-2	.	TRBJ1-5
TGTGCCAGCAGTGATAGCGGGAGGGCCTACAATGAGCAGTTCTTC	CASSDSGRAYNEQFF	TRBD2	TRBV6-1	.	TRBJ2-1
TGTGCCGGCCGGGCGGGACGCACAGATACGCAGTATTTT	CAGRAGRTDTQYF	.	TRBV6-6	.	TRBJ2-3
TGTGCCAGCAGCTTGCAGGCCCACTCAGATACGCAGTATTTT	CASSLQAHSDTQYF	.	TRBV5-5	.	TRBJ2-3
TGTGCCAGCAACATACAGGGGGCCTCCTACAATGAGCAGTTCTTC	CASNIQGASYNEQFF	TRBD1	TRBV7-8	.	TRBJ2-1
TGCGCCAGCAGCCGCCGATCTCGACAGGACACCGGGGAGCTGTTTTTT	CASSRRSRQDTGELFF	.	TRBV4-1	.	TRBJ2-2
TGTGCCAGCAGCTTAGGGATCGGCGGGAGGGCCAGCAACGAGCAGTACTTC	CASSLGIGGRASNEQYF	TRBD2	TRBV11-2	.	TRBJ2-7
TGTGCCAGCAGCGTTACTTACAGGGACGGGTCCTACGAGCAGTACTTC	CASSVTYRDGSYEQYF	.	TRBV7-9	.	TRBJ2-7
TGCGCCAGCAGCTTGGAGGGGTCAGATACGCAGTATTTT	CASSLEGSDTQYF	.	TRBV5-1	.	TRBJ2-3
TGTGCCAGCAGCAAAGGAGGGATGCCCTCCTACGAGCAGTACTTC	CASSKGGMPSYEQYF	.	TRBV21-1	once	TRBJ2-7